Presented here are 21 T cell receptor beta chains from one specimen sequenced in a study of radiotherapy plus CTLA-4 blockade in lung cancer. Here immunoSEQ multiplex PCR was the method, and the copy in TCRdb shows in-frame clones only, minus some. This sample has approximately 65,000 clones, with approximately 80% found just once. The sequencing here drew on peripheral blood, taken from a patient treated with radiotherapy plus ipilimumab. These receptors came from a human donor with non-small cell lung cancer who had a complete response to radiotherapy plus ipilimumab.

The chain uses TRBV19 and TRBJ1-5, with TRBD1 matching 8 bases. CDR1 is LNHDA, CDR2 SQIVND, per germline (reference sequence). The CDR3 is made up of 16 amino acids. The ends lost 7 bases at V and 6 bases at J; junction bases unmatched: 14. In nucleotides, the CDR3 is TGTGCCAGTACCAACGCACCGCGACAGGGGATTCAGCCCCAGCATTTT. Translation gives CASTNAPRQGIQPQHF.

This clone was detected only a few times. This chain links TRBV5-1 with TRBJ2-1, with TRBD2 matching over 9 bases. J lost 2 bases, V lost 2 bases, and 8 bases had no gene match. The CDR3 runs 17 residues. Germline V gene sequence: CDR1 SGHRS, CDR2 YFSETQ. The DNA for the CDR3 is TGCGCCAGCAGCTTTGGAGGTGAGCGGGGGGCCTACAATGAGCAGTTCTTC. Its translation: CASSFGGERGAYNEQFF.

The V and J genes are TRBV11-3 and TRBJ2-3; a possible D gene is TRBD2 (7 bases). The V and J ends lost 5 bases and 11 bases respectively, with 20 bases between them. Germline assignment: CDR1 SGHNT and CDR2 YENEEA. The CDR3 is 14 residues long. The CDR3: CASSLGAAGGGQYF. For the CDR3, the DNA is TGTGCCAGCAGCCTGGGGGCCGCCGGCGGGGGGCAGTATTTT.

CDR3 sequence: CASSQGAGSYEQYF. For the CDR3, the DNA is TGTGCCAGCAGCCAGGGGGCCGGATCGTACGAGCAGTACTTC. The V gene is TRBV9, the J gene TRBJ2-7; TRBD1 matches at 8 bases. V lost 4 bases and J lost 4; bases outside the gene matches: 7. This CDR3 is built from 14 residues. Per germline, CDR1 SGDLS and CDR2 YYNGEE.

This clone has a single count. This chain's CDR3 is CASSVAEDTLTPYEQYV. The CDR3 region has the DNA TGTGCCAGCAGCGTAGCAGAGGACACACTAACCCCCTACGAGCAGTACGTC. The genes are TRBV9 and TRBJ2-7, with D possibly matching TRBD1 (5 bases). The length of the CDR3 is 17 residues. V lost 0 bases, J lost 2 bases, and 18 bases lay in between. Germline lookup yields CDR1 SGDLS and CDR2 YYNGEE.

V usage is TRBV4-1 and J usage is TRBJ2-1; D gene uncertain. This CDR3 is 17 amino acids long. Deletions cut 0 bases from V and 7 bases from J, with 19 bases between. Germline CDR1 is MGHRA and CDR2 is YSYEKL. The CDR3 DNA sequence: TGCGCCAGCAGCCAAGATTATAGGACCCCTTTCGGTAATGAGCAGTTCTTC. Amino acid sequence: CASSQDYRTPFGNEQFF.

This clone was seen a single time. The chain combines TRBV30 with TRBJ1-1, with a possible D match to TRBD1 (6 bases). The CDR3 consists of 13 residues. Germline V CDR1 and CDR2: GTSNPN, SVGIG (reference sequence). Deletions cut 1 base from V and 0 bases from J, with 6 bases between. CDR3 coding DNA: TGTGCCTGGAGTGGGGACATGAACACTGAAGCTTTCTTT. Translating it yields CAWSGDMNTEAFF.

The rearrangement links TRBV11-1 to TRBJ2-3, with TRBD2 matching 12 bases. Germline loops: CDR1 SGHAT, CDR2 FQDESV (reference sequence). This CDR3 region has 17 residues. Trimming removed 5 bases from V and 4 bases from J; junction bases left unmatched: 10. CDR3 in DNA: TGTGCCAGCAGCCCCTGGACTAGCGGGGTGGGTTCAGATACGCAGTATTTT. It translates to CASSPWTSGVGSDTQYF.

The J gene is TRBJ2-2, the V gene TRBV6-5, with D perhaps being TRBD1 or TRBD2 (5 bases each). Germline-derived CDR1 and CDR2 are MNHEY and SVGAGI. The CDR3 consists of 15 residues. The V and J ends lost 7 bases and 4 bases respectively, with 16 bases between them. The CDR3 region is CASTLGRLGTGELFF. The CDR3 bases are TGTGCCAGCACCCTGGGACGACTCGGCACCGGGGAGCTGTTTTTT.

The chain employs TRBV5-6 and TRBJ2-7; weak D call: TRBD1 (6 bases). Per the germline V gene, CDR1 is SGHDT and CDR2 is YYEEEE. The CDR3 extends over 15 amino acids. V dropped 4 bases and J dropped 2 bases, with 16 bases sitting between them. The DNA of the CDR3 is TGTGCCAGCAGCCCCGCCCTGACAGGAACCTACGAGCAGTACGTC. Translating gives CASSPALTGTYEQYV.

The chain recombines TRBV30 with TRBJ2-3; 7 bases align to TRBD1. This CDR3 spans 13 amino acids. V lost 2 bases to trimming and J lost 1 base; unmatched junction nucleotides: 0. Per germline, CDR1 GTSNPN and CDR2 SVGIG (reference sequence). The CDR3 DNA follows: TGTGCCTGGAGTCAGGGGGGCACAGATACGCAGTATTTT. Protein sequence: CAWSQGGTDTQYF.

The V gene is TRBV27, the J gene TRBJ1-1; 7 bases are a match to TRBD1. Germline V CDR1 and CDR2: MNHEY, SMNVEV (reference sequence). CDR3 length: 14 amino acids. After removal of 6 bases from V and 2 bases from J, the junction contained 6 bases not matched to a gene. This CDR3 reads CASRRQGGNTEAFF. The CDR3 region has the DNA TGTGCCAGCAGGCGACAGGGAGGAAACACTGAAGCTTTCTTT.

The J gene is TRBJ2-5, the V gene TRBV5-4; TRBD2 is a possible D gene (6 bases). V lost 0 bases to trimming and J lost 4 bases, with 7 bases between them. The CDR3 has 13 amino acids. Germline V CDR1 and CDR2: SGHNT, YYREEE (reference sequence). The CDR3 region has the DNA TGTGCCAGCAGCTTGGAGGGACTAGAGACCCAGTACTTC. Its translation: CASSLEGLETQYF.

The chain recombines TRBV10-3 with TRBJ1-6; 11 bases fit TRBD1. This CDR3 contains 14 residues. J gave up 8 bases and V 5 bases, and 2 bases lay outside the gene matches. Germline values: CDR1 ENHRY, CDR2 SYGVKD. This CDR3 is CAISPGQGDSPLHF. The CDR3 bases are TGTGCCATCAGTCCGGGACAGGGGGATTCACCCCTCCACTTT.

In DNA, the CDR3 is TGTGCCAGCAGCAAAGACAGCTCCTACGAGCAGTACGTC. Its translation is CASSKDSSYEQYV. The chain carries TRBV21-1 and TRBJ2-7; the table gives TRBD1 as D, unverified against the DNA. TRBV21-1 is described as a pseudogene. The CDR3 spans 13 residues.

The chain is built from TRBV4-1 and TRBJ2-6; D ambiguous. V gave up 3 bases and J gave up 0 bases, with 15 bases separating them. CDR1 and CDR2 (germline): MGHRA, YSYEKL. The CDR3 loop spans 18 amino acids. Here the CDR3 reads CASSHDPRTFSGANVLTF. In DNA form, the CDR3 reads TGCGCCAGCAGCCACGATCCCCGGACGTTCTCTGGGGCCAACGTCCTGACTTTC.

This chain uses TRBV5-4 with TRBJ2-5; TRBD1 might be the D (5 bases). Trimming left V 4 bases short and J 1 base short, with 14 bases between. The CDR3 length is 15 residues. Germline V gene sequence: CDR1 SGHNT, CDR2 YYREEE (reference sequence). The CDR3 coding sequence is TGTGCCAGCAGCCGAATGGGGCAGCTCCAAGAGACCCAGTACTTC. Protein: CASSRMGQLQETQYF.

A note on this clone: One end of the junction does not line up with germline, which may come from a read error. The chain joins TRBV6-1 to TRBJ2-1; either TRBD1 or TRBD2 may supply D (6 bases each). The CDR3 sequence is 15 residues long. Germline V gene lookup returns CDR1 MNHNS and CDR2 SASEGT. CDR3 bases: TGTGCCAGCAGAGAAGGGGGGCACTCCTACAATGAGCAGTTCTTC. Its protein is CASREGGHSYNEQFF.

The rearrangement links TRBV11-2 to TRBJ2-7; TRBD1 aligns across 9 bases. The CDR3 spans 13 residues. Germline-derived CDR1 and CDR2 are SGHAT and FQNNGV. The junction had 3 bases not matched to a gene; V was cut back by 0 bases and J by 9 bases. The CDR3 DNA follows: TGTGCCAGCAGCTTAGAACAGGGGGCGAGGCAGTACTTC. Its protein is CASSLEQGARQYF.

This clone was recorded a few times. The chain carries TRBV9 and TRBJ1-2; 10 bases align to TRBD1. The length of the CDR3 is 16 residues. After removal of 0 bases from V and 5 bases from J, the junction contained 7 bases not matched to a gene. CDR1 is SGDLS and CDR2 is YYNGEE in the germline V gene. The CDR3 DNA is TGTGCCAGCAGCGTAGGTCCTGGGACAGGGGCTTATGGCTACACCTTC. Amino acids: CASSVGPGTGAYGYTF.

This chain uses TRBV5-4 with TRBJ2-7, with 7 bases aligning to TRBD2. Trimming cost V 3 bases and J 3 bases; bases outside gene matches: 9. Germline loops: CDR1 SGHNT, CDR2 YYREEE (reference sequence). CDR3 length equals 15 residues. The CDR3 DNA sequence: TGTGCCAGCAGCTCGGAGCGGGGCGGTATCTACGAGCAGTACTTC. Residues: CASSSERGGIYEQYF.